Detailed here is one T cell receptor beta chain. The sample belongs to a study of cytomegalovirus exposure and HLA in healthy donors. V lost 1 base, J lost 1 base, and 2 bases stayed unmatched. This CDR3 has 16 amino acids. The V gene's germline CDR1 is KGHSH and CDR2 LQKENI. PCR primers comprised 60 Vbeta and 13 Jbeta primers. Repertoires were generated with immunoSEQ multiplex PCR, while TCRdb's copy carries only in-frame clones and drops some. Of roughly 90,000 clones listed, approximately 80% are singletons. This receptor was taken from a man aged 18 to 30 in good health and CMV-seronegative. J is TRBJ1-5 and V is TRBV18, with TRBD1 matching 9 bases. Sequencing used PBMCs. The CDR3 reads CASSPRDRVSNQPQHF. The DNA of the CDR3 is TGTGCCAGCTCACCACGGGACAGGGTCAGCAATCAGCCCCAGCATTTT.